This TCR beta chain was sequenced in a study of shared clonotypes between healthy human individuals. With V trimmed by 5 bases and J by 0 bases, 6 bases remained unmatched. The CDR3 covers 16 residues. The germline V gene has CDR1 LNHDA and CDR2 SQIVND (reference sequence). Study-wide results and limits: Larger estimated richness was generally recorded for naive subsets relative to memory subsets.

The authors ran the assay at deep level. Per the authors' pipeline: There were no quality scores in the junction-only immunoSEQ sequences, so filtering differed. Repertoires were generated with immunoSEQ multiplex PCR, while TCRdb's copy carries only in-frame clones and drops some. The V and J calls and clone size are taken from that table; D and trimming were inferred from the DNA. The sample lists around 1,000,000 clones; approximately 80% were seen once. For this clone: Its antigen is undetermined.

Into CD45RA+ naive and CD45RA-negative memory subsets, the CD4+ cells were split. The clonotype originates from a man younger than 35 in good health. Some clones in this sample may be carry-over from other donors' samples. This chain connects TRBV19 to TRBJ2-2; 7 nucleotides line up with TRBD1. Sequences were obtained from memory CD4+ T cells from PBMCs. Subset described: CD45RA-negative fraction. This chain's CDR3 is CASSDPGTANTGELFF. CDR3 nucleotides: TGTGCCAGTAGTGACCCCGGGACAGCGAACACCGGGGAGCTGTTTTTT.